These T cell receptor beta chains were read from a single sample in a study of T cell repertoires and HLA-DP antigens. No antigens are known for them. Clones were sequenced by immunoSEQ multiplex PCR, and TCRdb holds only the in-frame ones, with some missing. The sample carries around 110,000 clones, 80% to 95% recorded once. Sequencing was carried out using CD4+ T cells from PBMCs. The receptors derive from a woman under 30 in good health and CMV-seronegative. The CDR3 runs from the conserved cysteine through the conserved F or W. The D gene is left open where the match is weak. Rows may omit the clone size; those that give it use once, few, many or a size class.

length: 15
J: TRBJ1-1
size: NA
D: NA
V: TRBV7-8
DNA: TGTGCCAGCAGGGCCGGGGGCAACATGAACACTGAAGCTTTCTTT
CDR3: CASRAGGNMNTEAFF

length: 14
J: TRBJ1-1
size: NA
D: NA
V: TRBV19
DNA: TGTGCCAGTAGTATAGCTGGGATGAACACTGAAGCTTTCTTT
CDR3: CASSIAGMNTEAFF

length: 14
J: TRBJ2-2
size: NA
D: NA
V: TRBV29-1
DNA: TGCAGCGTTGGTCAATGGGGGAGTGGCGGGGAGCTGTTTTTT
CDR3: CSVGQWGSGGELFF

length: 15
J: TRBJ2-3
size: NA
D: NA
V: TRBV2
DNA: TGTGCCAGCAGTCTGGGACCGTCTAGCACAGATACGCAGTATTTT
CDR3: CASSLGPSSTDTQYF

length: 12
J: TRBJ1-2
size: NA
D: NA
V: TRBV5-8
DNA: TGTGCCAGCAGCTTCTACAGAAGGGGCTACACCTTC
CDR3: CASSFYRRGYTF

length: 11
J: TRBJ1-1
size: NA
D: NA
V: TRBV25-1
DNA: TGTGCCAGTAGACAGAACACTGAAGCTTTCTTT
CDR3: CASRQNTEAFF

length: 14
J: TRBJ1-1
size: NA
D: NA
V: TRBV2
DNA: TGTGCCAGCAGTCAGAGACTCATGAACACTGAAGCTTTCTTT
CDR3: CASSQRLMNTEAFF

length: 14
J: TRBJ1-2
size: NA
D: NA
V: TRBV28
DNA: TGTGCCAGCAGTTTACAGGGGCTCAACTATGGCTACACCTTC
CDR3: CASSLQGLNYGYTF

length: 11
J: TRBJ2-5
size: NA
D: NA
V: TRBV2
DNA: TGTGCCAGCAGTCTGCAAGAGACCCAGTACTTC
CDR3: CASSLQETQYF

length: 15
J: TRBJ1-1
size: NA
D: NA
V: TRBV6-5
DNA: TGTGCCAGCAGTTACGGTGACGGAGTGGACACTGAAGCTTTCTTT
CDR3: CASSYGDGVDTEAFF

length: 19
J: TRBJ1-2
size: NA
D: NA
V: TRBV5-1
DNA: TGCGCCAGCAGCTTGGGGGATATGACAGCGCCCACCAAAGGCTATGGCTACACCTTC
CDR3: CASSLGDMTAPTKGYGYTF

length: 14
J: TRBJ2-3
size: NA
D: NA
V: TRBV7-9
DNA: TGTGCCAGCAGCGTCGGGCTAACCACAGATACGCAGTATTTT
CDR3: CASSVGLTTDTQYF

length: 17
J: TRBJ2-3
size: NA
D: TRBD1
V: TRBV7-3
DNA: TGTGCCAGCAGCTTAATGTCTACGGACAGGGGAGCGGATACGCAGTATTTT
CDR3: CASSLMSTDRGADTQYF

length: 11
J: TRBJ1-5
size: NA
D: NA
V: TRBV10-3
DNA: TGTGCCATCAGTGATGGGGACGAACAGCATTTT
CDR3: CAISDGDEQHF

length: 15
J: TRBJ2-2
size: NA
D: TRBD2
V: TRBV25-1
DNA: TGTGCCAGCAGCGGACTAGCGGGAGTCACCGGGGAGCTGTTTTTT
CDR3: CASSGLAGVTGELFF

length: 15
J: TRBJ2-5
size: NA
D: TRBD1
V: TRBV10-2
DNA: TGCGCCAGCAGTGAGTCAGGGGACAGGGCAGAGACCCAGTACTTC
CDR3: CASSESGDRAETQYF

length: 13
J: TRBJ1-5
size: NA
D: NA
V: TRBV30
DNA: TGTGCCTGCTCGGGGGCATTCAATCAGCCCCAGCATTTT
CDR3: CACSGAFNQPQHF

length: 17
J: TRBJ2-1
size: NA
D: NA
V: TRBV7-9
DNA: TGTGCCAGCAGCCCTCCTTTCCGCCTGAGCTCCTACAATGAGCAGTTCTTC
CDR3: CASSPPFRLSSYNEQFF

length: 16
J: TRBJ1-1
size: NA
D: TRBD1
V: TRBV5-4
DNA: TGTGCCAGCGTTAGGGGGGCGGGACAGCGTGGGACTGAAGCTTTCTTT
CDR3: CASVRGAGQRGTEAFF

length: 17
J: TRBJ1-4
size: NA
D: NA
V: TRBV5-4
DNA: TGTGCCAGCAGCTTGAAGGTTCAGGCTTCGGCTAATGAAAAACTGTTTTTT
CDR3: CASSLKVQASANEKLFF

length: 12
J: TRBJ2-3
size: NA
D: NA
V: TRBV7-2
DNA: TGTGCCAGCAGCTTCCCCAAAGCAGGGCAGTATTTT
CDR3: CASSFPKAGQYF

length: 14
J: TRBJ1-1
size: NA
D: TRBD1
V: TRBV27
DNA: TGTGCCAGCAGTGCCCGGACAGGGGGCACTGAAGCTTTCTTT
CDR3: CASSARTGGTEAFF

length: 16
J: TRBJ1-1
size: NA
D: TRBD1
V: TRBV9
DNA: TGTGCCAGCAGCCCTTTCATGACCGGGACAGTTAGTGAAGCTTTCTTT
CDR3: CASSPFMTGTVSEAFF

length: 15
J: TRBJ1-1
size: once
D: TRBD1
V: TRBV10-3
DNA: TGTGCCATCAGTGACAACAGGGGAACGAACACTGAAGCTTTCTTT
CDR3: CAISDNRGTNTEAFF

length: 15
J: TRBJ2-1
size: once
D: NA
V: TRBV27
DNA: TGTGCCAGCAGCCGCTCCCCAGGAGGGGCAAGTGAGCAGTTCTTC
CDR3: CASSRSPGGASEQFF

length: 14
J: TRBJ1-2
size: NA
D: TRBD1
V: TRBV7-2
DNA: TGTGCCAGCAGCTCCCGGACAGGGGGCTATGGCTACACCTTC
CDR3: CASSSRTGGYGYTF

length: 17
J: TRBJ1-5
size: once
D: TRBD1
V: TRBV18
DNA: TGTGCCAGCTCACCACAGGGACAGGGGGCCCTCGGGCAGCCCCAGCATTTT
CDR3: CASSPQGQGALGQPQHF

length: 15
J: TRBJ2-6
size: NA
D: NA
V: TRBV6-6
DNA: TGTGCCAGCAGTTACGATAGCTCTGGGGCCAACGTCCTGACTTTC
CDR3: CASSYDSSGANVLTF

length: 15
J: TRBJ2-7
size: NA
D: NA
V: TRBV5-1
DNA: TGCGCCAGCAGCTTGGTTGCACAAAGGGCCTACGAGCAGTACTTC
CDR3: CASSLVAQRAYEQYF

length: 17
J: TRBJ1-1
size: NA
D: NA
V: TRBV18
DNA: TGTGCCAGCTCACCAACCACAGGGCGTGGGGAGAACACTGAAGCTTTCTTT
CDR3: CASSPTTGRGENTEAFF

length: 16
J: TRBJ2-5
size: NA
D: TRBD2
V: TRBV5-1
DNA: TGCGCCAGCAGCAAATACGCGGGGGGGACCCAAGAGACCCAGTACTTC
CDR3: CASSKYAGGTQETQYF

length: 16
J: TRBJ2-1
size: NA
D: TRBD2
V: TRBV4-1
DNA: TGCGCCAGCAGTGCTAGCGGACCGAGCTCCTACAATGAGCAGTTCTTC
CDR3: CASSASGPSSYNEQFF

length: 15
J: TRBJ2-1
size: NA
D: TRBD2
V: TRBV5-4
DNA: TGTGCCAGCAGCTCCATAGCGGGGGGGCTAAATGAGCAGTTCTTC
CDR3: CASSSIAGGLNEQFF

length: 12
J: TRBJ1-5
size: NA
D: NA
V: TRBV10-3
DNA: TGTGCCATCAGTGAGTCAGATCAGCCCCAGCATTTT
CDR3: CAISESDQPQHF

length: 11
J: TRBJ1-4
size: NA
D: NA
V: TRBV30
DNA: TGTGCCTGGAGTCAACAGAGCGCGCCGTTTTTT
CDR3: CAWSQQSAPFF

length: 14
J: TRBJ1-5
size: NA
D: NA
V: TRBV19
DNA: TGTGCCAGTGATAGAGGACGGCTGAATCAGCCCCAGCATTTT
CDR3: CASDRGRLNQPQHF